This T cell receptor beta chain stems from a study of T cell repertoires in cytomegalovirus infection. Study-wide context: Alongside well-studied HLA-B-restricted CMV epitopes, recently identified HLA-C-restricted CMV epitopes were also used. Indications of both CMV infection and matching HLA type were provided by public TCR beta signatures.

Study conclusions and caveats: CMV-specific HLA-C-restricted TCR beta clonotypes dominated the ex vivo response. CMV carriers with the relevant HLA were identified by cumulative public TCR beta family frequency.

TCRdb reprocessed the reads via MiXCR and lists one record per CDR3 protein. This sample carries fewer than 1,000,000 distinct CDR3 sequences, roughly 30% of them seen once, and the ten largest clones take around 15%. Germline CDR1 is LNHNV and CDR2 is YYDKDF (reference sequence). V was pared by 0 bases and J by 4 bases, with 6 bases of the junction left unmatched. This CDR3 is 16 amino acids long. Concerning this clonotype: Its antigen is not known.

This chain links TRBV15 with TRBJ2-3; 8 positions agree with TRBD2. This sequence was found in a human donor in good health (CMV status not recorded). Some clones in this sample may be carry-over from other donors' samples. Sequencing used cultured CD8+ T cells from PBMCs, obtained from culture after CMV antigen stimulation. The CDR3 loop is CATSREAGGLADTQYF. CDR3 sequence (DNA): TGTGCCACCAGCAGAGAGGCGGGGGGCCTAGCAGATACGCAGTATTTT.